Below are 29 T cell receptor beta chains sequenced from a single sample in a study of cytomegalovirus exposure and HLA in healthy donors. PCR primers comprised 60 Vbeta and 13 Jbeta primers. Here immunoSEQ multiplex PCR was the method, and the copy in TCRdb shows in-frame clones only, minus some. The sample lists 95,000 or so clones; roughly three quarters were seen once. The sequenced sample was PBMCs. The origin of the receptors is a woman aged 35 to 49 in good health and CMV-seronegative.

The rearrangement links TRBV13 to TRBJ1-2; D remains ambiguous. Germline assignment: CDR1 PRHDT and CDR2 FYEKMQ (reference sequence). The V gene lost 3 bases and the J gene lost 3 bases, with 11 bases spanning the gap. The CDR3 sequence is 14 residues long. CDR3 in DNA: TGTGCCAGCAGCTTCTCGACTGAGTACTATGGCTACACCTTC. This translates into CASSFSTEYYGYTF.

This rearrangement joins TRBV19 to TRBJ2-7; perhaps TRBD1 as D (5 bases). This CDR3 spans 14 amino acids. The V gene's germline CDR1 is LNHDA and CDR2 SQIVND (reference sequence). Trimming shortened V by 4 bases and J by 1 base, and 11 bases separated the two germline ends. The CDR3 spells CASSTWTSSYEQYF. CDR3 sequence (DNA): TGTGCCAGTAGTACCTGGACAAGTTCCTACGAGCAGTACTTC.

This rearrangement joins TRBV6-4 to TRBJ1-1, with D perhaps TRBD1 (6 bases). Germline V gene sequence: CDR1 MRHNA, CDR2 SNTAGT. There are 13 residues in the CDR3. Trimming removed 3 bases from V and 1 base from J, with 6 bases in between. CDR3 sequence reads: CASSEGQNTEAFF. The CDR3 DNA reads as TGTGCCAGCAGTGAGGGACAGAACACTGAAGCTTTCTTT.

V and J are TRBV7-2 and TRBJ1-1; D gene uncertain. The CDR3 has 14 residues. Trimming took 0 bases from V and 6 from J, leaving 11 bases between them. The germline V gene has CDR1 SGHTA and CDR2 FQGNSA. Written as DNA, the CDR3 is TGTGCCAGCAGCTTAGCCGCTTCTGGCTCTGAAGCTTTCTTT. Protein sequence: CASSLAASGSEAFF.

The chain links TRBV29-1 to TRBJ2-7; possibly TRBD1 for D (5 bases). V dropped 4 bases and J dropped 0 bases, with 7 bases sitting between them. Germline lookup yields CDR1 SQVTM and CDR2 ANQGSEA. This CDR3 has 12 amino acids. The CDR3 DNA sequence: TGCAGCGTTGGACAGAGCTCCTACGAGCAGTACTTC. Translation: CSVGQSSYEQYF.

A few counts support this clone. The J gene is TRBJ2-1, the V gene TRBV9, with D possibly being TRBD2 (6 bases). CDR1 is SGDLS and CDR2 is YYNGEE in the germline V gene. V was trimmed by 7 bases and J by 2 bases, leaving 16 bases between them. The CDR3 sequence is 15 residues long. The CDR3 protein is CASGDITSPYNEQFF. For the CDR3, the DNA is TGTGCCAGCGGAGACATCACTAGCCCCTACAATGAGCAGTTCTTC.

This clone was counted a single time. This CDR3 is CASSPWLGEGMPQHF. In DNA form, the CDR3 reads TGTGCCAGCAGCCCCTGGCTAGGGGAAGGGATGCCCCAGCATTTT. The genes are TRBV11-2 and TRBJ1-5; tentative D call: TRBD1 (5 bases). The CDR3 covers 15 residues. Trimming left V 5 bases short and J 9 bases short, with 20 bases between. Germline assignment: CDR1 SGHAT and CDR2 FQNNGV.

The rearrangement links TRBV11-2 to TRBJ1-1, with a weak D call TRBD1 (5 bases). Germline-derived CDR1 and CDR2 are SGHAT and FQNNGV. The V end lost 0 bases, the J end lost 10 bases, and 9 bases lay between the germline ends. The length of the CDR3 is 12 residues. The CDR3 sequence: CASSLEGRAAFF. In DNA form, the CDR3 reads TGTGCCAGCAGCTTAGAGGGCAGGGCAGCTTTCTTT.

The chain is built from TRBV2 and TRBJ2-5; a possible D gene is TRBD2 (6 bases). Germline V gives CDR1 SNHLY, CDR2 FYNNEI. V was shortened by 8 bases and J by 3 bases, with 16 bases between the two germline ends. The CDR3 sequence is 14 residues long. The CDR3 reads CASVRTGLKETQYF. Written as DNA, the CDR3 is TGTGCCAGCGTCCGGACGGGACTCAAAGAGACCCAGTACTTC.

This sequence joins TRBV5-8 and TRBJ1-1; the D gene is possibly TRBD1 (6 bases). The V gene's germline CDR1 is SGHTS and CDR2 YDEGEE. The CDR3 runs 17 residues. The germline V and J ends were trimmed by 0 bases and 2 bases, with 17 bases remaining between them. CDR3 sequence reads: CASSLGGGDPQNTEAFF. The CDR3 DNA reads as TGTGCCAGCAGCTTGGGAGGGGGGGATCCCCAAAACACTGAAGCTTTCTTT.

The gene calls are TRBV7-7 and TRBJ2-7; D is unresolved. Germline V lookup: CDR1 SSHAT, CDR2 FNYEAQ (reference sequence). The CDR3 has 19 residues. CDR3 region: CASSLAVHSLVPFDYEQYV. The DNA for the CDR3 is TGTGCTAGCAGCTTAGCCGTACATTCGCTAGTACCCTTTGACTACGAGCAGTACGTC.

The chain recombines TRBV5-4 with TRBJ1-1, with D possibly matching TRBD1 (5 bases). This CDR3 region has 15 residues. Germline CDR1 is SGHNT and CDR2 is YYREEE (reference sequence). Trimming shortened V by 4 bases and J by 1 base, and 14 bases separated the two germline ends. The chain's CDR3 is CASSLGGTGNTEAFF. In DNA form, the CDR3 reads TGTGCCAGCAGCCTGGGCGGGACGGGGAACACTGAAGCTTTCTTT.

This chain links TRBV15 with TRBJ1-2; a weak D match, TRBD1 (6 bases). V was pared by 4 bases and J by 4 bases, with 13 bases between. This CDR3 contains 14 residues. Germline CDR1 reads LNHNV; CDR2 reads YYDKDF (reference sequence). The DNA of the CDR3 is TGTGCCACCAGCAACCTGGGACAACTCTATGGCTACACCTTC. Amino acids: CATSNLGQLYGYTF.

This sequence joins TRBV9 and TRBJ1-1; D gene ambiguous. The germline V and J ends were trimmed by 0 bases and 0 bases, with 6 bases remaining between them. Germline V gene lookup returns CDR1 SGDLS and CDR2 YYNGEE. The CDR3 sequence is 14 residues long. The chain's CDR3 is CASSVGSLNTEAFF. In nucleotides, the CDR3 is TGTGCCAGCAGCGTAGGTAGCCTGAACACTGAAGCTTTCTTT. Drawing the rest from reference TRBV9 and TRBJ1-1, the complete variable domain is DSGVTQTPKHLITATGQRVTLRCSPRSGDLSVYWYQQSLDQGLQFLIQYYNGEERAKGNILERFSAQQFPDLHSELNLSSLELGDSALYFCASSVGSLNTEAFFGQGTRLTVV.

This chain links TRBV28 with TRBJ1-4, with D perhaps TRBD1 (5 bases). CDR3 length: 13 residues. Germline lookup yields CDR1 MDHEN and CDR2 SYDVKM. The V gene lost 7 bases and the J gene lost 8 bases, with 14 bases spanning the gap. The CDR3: CASTGGHLEKLFF. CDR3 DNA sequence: TGTGCCAGCACGGGTGGACATCTCGAAAAACTGTTTTTT. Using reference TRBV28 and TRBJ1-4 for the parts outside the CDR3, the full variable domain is DVKVTQSSRYLVKRTGEKVFLECVQDMDHENMFWYRQDPGLGLRLIYFSYDVKMKEKGDIPEGYSVSREKKERFSLILESASTNQTSMYLCASTGGHLEKLFFGSGTQLSVL.

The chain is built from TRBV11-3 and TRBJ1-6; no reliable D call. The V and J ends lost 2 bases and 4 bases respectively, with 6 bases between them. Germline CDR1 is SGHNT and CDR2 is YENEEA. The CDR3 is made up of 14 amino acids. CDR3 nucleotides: TGTGCCAGCAGCTTAACAAGTTATAATTCACCCCTCCACTTT. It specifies CASSLTSYNSPLHF.

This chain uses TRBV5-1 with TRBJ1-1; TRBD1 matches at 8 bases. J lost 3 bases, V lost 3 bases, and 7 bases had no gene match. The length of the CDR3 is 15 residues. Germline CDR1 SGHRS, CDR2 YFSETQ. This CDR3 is CASSWGTGRDTEAFF. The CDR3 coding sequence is TGCGCCAGCAGCTGGGGGACAGGCAGAGACACTGAAGCTTTCTTT.

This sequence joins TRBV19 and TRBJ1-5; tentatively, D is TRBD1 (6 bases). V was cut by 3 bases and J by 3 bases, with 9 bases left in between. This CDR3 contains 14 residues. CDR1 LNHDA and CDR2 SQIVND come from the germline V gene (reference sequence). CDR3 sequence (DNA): TGTGCCAGTAGTATGAGGACAGTCAATCAGCCCCAGCATTTT. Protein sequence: CASSMRTVNQPQHF.

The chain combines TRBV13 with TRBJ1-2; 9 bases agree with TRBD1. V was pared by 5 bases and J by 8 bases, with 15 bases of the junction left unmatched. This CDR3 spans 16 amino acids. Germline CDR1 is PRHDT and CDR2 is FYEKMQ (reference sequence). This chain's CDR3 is CASSRDRARSNLGYTF. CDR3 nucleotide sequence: TGTGCCAGCAGCAGGGACAGGGCGCGATCTAACCTGGGCTACACCTTC.

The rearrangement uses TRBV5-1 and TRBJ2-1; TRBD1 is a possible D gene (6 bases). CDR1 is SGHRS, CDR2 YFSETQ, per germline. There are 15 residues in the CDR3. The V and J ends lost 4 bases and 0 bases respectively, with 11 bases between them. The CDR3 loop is CASSQTGLSYNEQFF. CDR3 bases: TGCGCCAGCAGCCAGACAGGTCTCTCCTACAATGAGCAGTTCTTC.

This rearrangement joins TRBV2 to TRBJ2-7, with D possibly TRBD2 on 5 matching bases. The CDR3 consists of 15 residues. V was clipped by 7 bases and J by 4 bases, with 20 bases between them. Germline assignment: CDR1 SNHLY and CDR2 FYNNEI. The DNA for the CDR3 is TGTGCCAGCATGCCGGGGTATTCTAAGCATTACGAGCAGTACTTC. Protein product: CASMPGYSKHYEQYF.

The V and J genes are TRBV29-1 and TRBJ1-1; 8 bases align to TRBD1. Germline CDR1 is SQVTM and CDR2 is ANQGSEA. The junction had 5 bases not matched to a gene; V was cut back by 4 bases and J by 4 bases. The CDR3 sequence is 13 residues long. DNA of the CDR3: TGCAGCGTTGGAGGACAGGGTTCCACTGAAGCTTTCTTT. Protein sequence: CSVGGQGSTEAFF.

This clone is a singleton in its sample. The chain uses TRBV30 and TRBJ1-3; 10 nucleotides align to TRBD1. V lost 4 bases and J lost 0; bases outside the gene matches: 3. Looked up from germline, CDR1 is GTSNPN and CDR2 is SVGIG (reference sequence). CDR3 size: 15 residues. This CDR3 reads CAWTRTGGSGNTIYF. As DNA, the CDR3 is TGTGCCTGGACCCGGACAGGGGGCTCTGGAAACACCATATATTTT.

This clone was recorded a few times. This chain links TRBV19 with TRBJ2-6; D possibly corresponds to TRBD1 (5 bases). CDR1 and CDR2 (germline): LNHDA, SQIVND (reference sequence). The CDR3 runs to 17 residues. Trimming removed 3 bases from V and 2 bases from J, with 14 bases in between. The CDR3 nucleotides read TGTGCCAGTAGTATTAAGGGGTTTCCCACTGGGGCCAACGTCCTGACTTTC. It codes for CASSIKGFPTGANVLTF.

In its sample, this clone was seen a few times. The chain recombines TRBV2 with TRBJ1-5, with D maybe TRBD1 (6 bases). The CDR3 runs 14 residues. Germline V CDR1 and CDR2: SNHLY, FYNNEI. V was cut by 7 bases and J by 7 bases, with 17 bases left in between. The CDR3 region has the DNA TGTGCCAGCAATTTTCGGACAGTGGGCCAGCCCCAGCATTTT. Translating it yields CASNFRTVGQPQHF.

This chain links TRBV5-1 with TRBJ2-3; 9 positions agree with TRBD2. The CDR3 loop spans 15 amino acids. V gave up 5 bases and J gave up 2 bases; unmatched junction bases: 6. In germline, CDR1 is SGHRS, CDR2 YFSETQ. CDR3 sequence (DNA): TGCGCCAGCAGTTATAGCGGGGGCTCCACAGATACGCAGTATTTT. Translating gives CASSYSGGSTDTQYF.

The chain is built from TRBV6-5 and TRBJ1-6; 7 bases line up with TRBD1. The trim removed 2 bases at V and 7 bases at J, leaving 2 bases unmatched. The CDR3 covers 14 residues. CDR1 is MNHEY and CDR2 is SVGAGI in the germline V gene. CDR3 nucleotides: TGTGCCAGCAGTTACAGGGGGCGGAATTCACCCCTCCACTTT. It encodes CASSYRGRNSPLHF.

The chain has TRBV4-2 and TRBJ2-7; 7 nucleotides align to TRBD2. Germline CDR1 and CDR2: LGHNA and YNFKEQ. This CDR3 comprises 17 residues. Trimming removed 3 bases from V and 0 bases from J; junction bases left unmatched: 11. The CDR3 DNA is TGTGCCAGCAGCCACACTGGCCTAAAGCGGGGCTCCTACGAGCAGTACTTC. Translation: CASSHTGLKRGSYEQYF.

CDR3 region: CASSPGLAGGRTDTQYF. CDR3 in DNA: TGTGCCAGCAGCCCGGGACTAGCGGGGGGGCGGACAGATACGCAGTATTTT. V usage is TRBV9 and J usage is TRBJ2-3, with TRBD2 matching over 16 bases. Germline trimming cut 4 bases from V and 3 bases from J; bases unmatched to any gene: 5. Germline V CDR1 and CDR2: SGDLS, YYNGEE. The CDR3 spans 17 residues. The full variable domain, rest sourced from reference TRBV9 and TRBJ2-3, is DSGVTQTPKHLITATGQRVTLRCSPRSGDLSVYWYQQSLDQGLQFLIQYYNGEERAKGNILERFSAQQFPDLHSELNLSSLELGDSALYFCASSPGLAGGRTDTQYFGPGTRLTVL.